This T cell receptor beta chain is drawn from a study of T cell changes during pregnancy in multiple sclerosis. Only in-frame clones appear in the TCRdb table, and some are missing; sequencing was by immunoSEQ multiplex PCR. The data contain roughly 100,000 clones, 90% to 95% of them seen just once; the ten biggest clones take up less than 4%. The specimen comprised peripheral blood, sampled after pregnancy. This TCR was sampled from a female donor with multiple sclerosis, enrolled in a pregnancy study.

The CDR3 coding sequence is TGTGCCAGCTCACCATCGGCGGGGGGGCCCTACGAGCAGTACTTC. Translation gives CASSPSAGGPYEQYF. This chain connects TRBV18 to TRBJ2-7; 9 bases agree with TRBD2. The CDR3 runs to 15 residues. CDR1 and CDR2 from the germline V gene are KGHSH and LQKENI. V lost 2 bases and J lost 2; bases outside the gene matches: 4.